This passage covers 27 T cell receptor beta chains from one sample sequenced in a study of control samples from healthy donors and cancer patients. The protocol was immunoSEQ multiplex PCR, while the TCRdb copy is restricted to in-frame clones and leaves out a portion. Of 150,000 to 200,000 clones in the sample, roughly 91% are singletons; the top ten hold roughly 1.6%. Input material: blood. The receptor set was obtained from a woman aged 30 to 39 in good health.

The chain has TRBV27 and TRBJ1-5, with D uncertain. Germline V lookup: CDR1 MNHEY, CDR2 SMNVEV (reference sequence). V was cut by 5 bases and J by 5 bases, with 4 bases left in between. CDR3 size: 11 residues. CDR3 residues: CASSDYQPQHF. The CDR3 DNA follows: TGTGCCAGCAGTGACTATCAGCCCCAGCATTTT.

The CDR3 coding sequence is TGTGCCTGGAGCGGTCTAGCGTACAATGAGCAGTTCTTC. Its translation is CAWSGLAYNEQFF. The V gene is TRBV30, the J gene TRBJ2-1; a possible D gene is TRBD2 (6 bases). This CDR3 region has 13 residues. From germline, CDR1 is GTSNPN and CDR2 SVGIG (reference sequence). V lost 3 bases, J lost 4 bases, and 10 bases lay in between.

The table lists this clone with a count of one. This sequence joins TRBV10-2 and TRBJ2-3; the D is unclear. Germline V gives CDR1 WSHSY, CDR2 SAAADI. Trimming shortened V by 4 bases and J by 2 bases, and 4 bases separated the two germline ends. There are 12 residues in the CDR3. The CDR3, as DNA: TGCGCCAGCAGTGGTCCCACAGATACGCAGTATTTT. Translated, it gives CASSGPTDTQYF.

The genes are TRBV5-1 and TRBJ1-1, with 10 bases fitting TRBD1. This CDR3 is 15 amino acids long. The V gene end was trimmed by 3 bases and the J gene end by 5 bases; junction bases not matched to a gene: 7. Germline V gene data show CDR1 as SGHRS and CDR2 as YFSETQ. The CDR3 loop reads CASSSGQGGKTEAFF. The CDR3 DNA is TGCGCCAGCAGCTCTGGACAGGGGGGGAAAACTGAAGCTTTCTTT.

V and J are TRBV19 and TRBJ2-1, with TRBD2 matching over 13 bases. The V gene end was trimmed by 2 bases and the J gene end by 9 bases; junction bases not matched to a gene: 7. Germline V lookup: CDR1 LNHDA, CDR2 SQIVND (reference sequence). The CDR3 sequence is 16 residues long. The CDR3 coding sequence is TGTGCCAGTAGTATAACCACTAGCGGGGGGGTTGGTGAGCAGTTCTTC. Its translation: CASSITTSGGVGEQFF. The whole variable domain, remainder taken from reference TRBV19 and TRBJ2-1, is DGGITQSPKYLFRKEGQNVTLSCEQNLNHDAMYWYRQDPGQGLRLIYYSQIVNDFQKGDIAEGYSVSREKKESFPLTVTSAQKNPTAFYLCASSITTSGGVGEQFFGPGTRLTVL.

The CDR3, as DNA: TGTGCCAGCAGCGTAGGACTAGAAATCGGGGAGCTGTTTTTT. This translates into CASSVGLEIGELFF. The rearrangement links TRBV9 to TRBJ2-2, with D possibly matching TRBD2 (6 bases). Germline assignment: CDR1 SGDLS and CDR2 YYNGEE. The CDR3 has 14 amino acids. V was trimmed by 0 bases and J by 7 bases, leaving 10 bases between them.

The chain uses TRBV14 and TRBJ1-2, with 9 bases matching TRBD1. CDR1 SGHDN and CDR2 FVKESK come from the germline V gene. Trimming cost V 4 bases and J 6 bases; bases outside gene matches: 12. The CDR3 totals 16 residues. The DNA for the CDR3 is TGTGCCAGCAGCCGCACCGGGACAGGGTTGAGGAATGGCTACACCTTC. Amino acids: CASSRTGTGLRNGYTF.

The chain employs TRBV30 and TRBJ2-5; weak D call: TRBD1 (5 bases). The germline V gene encodes CDR1 GTSNPN and CDR2 SVGIG (reference sequence). The CDR3 has 13 residues. V was pared by 3 bases and J by 5 bases, with 13 bases between. CDR3 sequence reads: CAWSVGVGETQYF. CDR3 bases: TGTGCCTGGAGCGTAGGGGTGGGGGAGACCCAGTACTTC.

The chain couples TRBV6-1 to TRBJ2-7; 8 bases match TRBD1. V lost 5 bases, J lost 2 bases, and 5 bases stayed unmatched. The V gene's germline CDR1 is MNHNS and CDR2 SASEGT. The CDR3 sequence is 14 residues long. The CDR3 loop reads CASSPGQGTYEQYF. For the CDR3, the DNA is TGTGCCAGCAGTCCCGGACAGGGAACCTACGAGCAGTACTTC.

The chain links TRBV11-3 to TRBJ2-2; 7 bases match TRBD2. Germline trimming cut 5 bases from V and 1 base from J; bases unmatched to any gene: 1. The CDR3 has 14 residues. Germline V gene sequence: CDR1 SGHNT, CDR2 YENEEA. The CDR3 DNA is TGTGCCAGCAGCCCGGGGGGGAACACCGGGGAGCTGTTTTTT. This gives the protein CASSPGGNTGELFF.

The chain has TRBV5-1 and TRBJ1-1, with 12 bases fitting TRBD1. Germline CDR1 reads SGHRS; CDR2 reads YFSETQ. Losses at the gene ends were 0 bases for V and 4 bases for J; bases not matched to a gene: 1. This CDR3 spans 15 amino acids. The CDR3 sequence is CASSLGDRGLTEAFF. The CDR3 bases are TGCGCCAGCAGCTTGGGGGACAGGGGGCTCACTGAAGCTTTCTTT.

V and J are TRBV25-1 and TRBJ1-5; D unresolved. V shed 1 base and J shed 4 bases, with 5 bases lying between them. This CDR3 region has 13 residues. Germline V gene lookup returns CDR1 MGHDK and CDR2 SYGVNS. As DNA, the CDR3 is TGTGCCAGCAGTGAATCGACAAATCAGCCCCAGCATTTT. Translated, it gives CASSESTNQPQHF.

CDR3 nucleotides: TGTGCCAGCAGCTTGGCCTCGCGGCAGGGGGTCGAGCAGTTCTTC. It translates to CASSLASRQGVEQFF. The chain couples TRBV5-6 to TRBJ2-1, with 7 bases matching TRBD1. This CDR3 region has 15 residues. Unmatched junction bases numbered 10, after V lost 0 bases and J lost 10 bases. CDR1 is SGHDT, CDR2 YYEEEE, per germline.

This chain uses TRBV10-1 with TRBJ1-3, with a tentative D call TRBD1 (5 bases). There are 15 residues in the CDR3. Germline V CDR1 and CDR2: WNHNN, SYGVQD (reference sequence). V was shortened by 0 bases and J by 2 bases, with 8 bases between the two germline ends. The CDR3 region has the DNA TGCGCCAGCAGTGAGTCGGGGCGCCCTGGAAACACCATATATTTT. This gives the protein CASSESGRPGNTIYF.

This rearrangement joins TRBV10-3 to TRBJ2-1; 8 bases match TRBD2. V was clipped by 9 bases and J by 7 bases; unmatched bases: 5. Germline loops: CDR1 ENHRY, CDR2 SYGVKD. The length of the CDR3 is 12 residues. Written as DNA, the CDR3 is TGTGCCATGGGACTAGGGGGGAATGAGCAGTTCTTC. Translating it yields CAMGLGGNEQFF.

This chain links TRBV7-5 with TRBJ2-7. TRBV7-5 is described as a pseudogene. CDR3 size: 13 residues. This chain's CDR3 is CARSLVSSYEQYF. The CDR3 nucleotides are TGTGCCAGAAGCTTAGTAAGCTCCTACGAGCAGTACTTC.

This clone was detected once. V gene TRBV18 combines with J gene TRBJ1-5, with a weak D call TRBD1 (5 bases). Germline CDR1 is KGHSH and CDR2 is LQKENI. This CDR3 is 13 amino acids long. Between the trimmed V and J ends, which lost 5 bases and 5 bases, there was a span of 10 bases. The DNA for the CDR3 is TGTGCCAGCTCATCGGACACTTATCAGCCCCAGCATTTT. Amino acid sequence: CASSSDTYQPQHF.

J is TRBJ1-1 and V is TRBV6-2 or TRBV6-3; D perhaps matches TRBD1 (6 bases). Germline CDR1 and CDR2: MNHEY and SVGEGT. V dropped 1 base and J dropped 6 bases, with 9 bases sitting between them. The CDR3 has 13 amino acids. As DNA, the CDR3 is TGTGCCAGCAGTTACTGGTCAGGGGCTGAAGCTTTCTTT. It codes for CASSYWSGAEAFF.

V usage is TRBV28 and J usage is TRBJ1-5, with D hard to call. Germline CDR1 is MDHEN and CDR2 is SYDVKM. The CDR3 length is 12 residues. Trimming cost V 6 bases and J 9 bases, with 12 bases left between them. CDR3 sequence reads: CASSIERLPQHF. CDR3 sequence (DNA): TGTGCCAGCAGCATCGAAAGGCTGCCCCAGCATTTT.

The V gene is TRBV30, the J gene TRBJ1-6, with 8 bases aligning to TRBD1. The CDR3 has 13 residues. V lost 1 base, J lost 7 bases, and 0 bases stayed unmatched. CDR1 is GTSNPN and CDR2 is SVGIG in the germline V gene (reference sequence). As DNA, the CDR3 is TGTGCCTGGAGTGACAGGGGGAATTCACCCCTCCACTTT. Its protein is CAWSDRGNSPLHF.

The chain has TRBV7-9 and TRBJ2-7, with D tentatively TRBD1 (5 bases). Trimming removed 3 bases at V and 2 bases at J, with 8 bases between. This CDR3 is 13 amino acids long. CDR1 SEHNR and CDR2 FQNEAQ come from the germline V gene (reference sequence). CDR3 nucleotide sequence: TGTGCCAGCAGCTTGGACAACACCTACGAGCAGTACTTC. As protein: CASSLDNTYEQYF.

V usage is TRBV28 and J usage is TRBJ2-7; tentatively, D is TRBD2 (6 bases). Germline V gene lookup returns CDR1 MDHEN and CDR2 SYDVKM. The V end lost 2 bases, the J end lost 2 bases, and 10 bases lay between the germline ends. This CDR3 contains 14 residues. CDR3 nucleotide sequence: TGTGCCAGCAGTTTAGGGTTAGCGGCCTACGAGCAGTACTTC. Amino acid sequence: CASSLGLAAYEQYF.

V gene TRBV30 combines with J gene TRBJ1-6; perhaps TRBD1 as D (6 bases). Deletions cut 2 bases from V and 5 bases from J, with 13 bases between. The CDR3 sequence is 15 residues long. From germline, CDR1 is GTSNPN and CDR2 SVGIG (reference sequence). As DNA, the CDR3 is TGTGCCTGGAGTCCCGGGACAAGGAATAATTCACCCCTCCACTTT. Residues: CAWSPGTRNNSPLHF.

The chain recombines TRBV11-2 with TRBJ2-5; 9 nucleotides align to TRBD1. This CDR3 has 15 amino acids. CDR1 and CDR2 (germline): SGHAT, FQNNGV. J was trimmed by 2 bases and V by 4 bases; bases with no gene match: 5. CDR3 region: CASSSQGAEQETQYF. CDR3 DNA: TGTGCCAGCAGCTCACAGGGGGCGGAACAAGAGACCCAGTACTTC.

The chain has TRBV9 and TRBJ1-6; D gene uncertain. Deletions cut 3 bases from V and 7 bases from J, with 5 bases between. Germline lookup yields CDR1 SGDLS and CDR2 YYNGEE. This CDR3 spans 12 amino acids. In DNA form, the CDR3 reads TGTGCCAGCAGCGCCGTAAATTCACCCCTCCACTTT. Its translation is CASSAVNSPLHF.

This clone has only one observation. The V and J genes are TRBV25-1 and TRBJ1-1; D is unclear. The V gene lost 4 bases and the J gene lost 2 bases, with 8 bases spanning the gap. CDR1 is MGHDK, CDR2 SYGVNS, per germline. The CDR3 spans 13 residues. The CDR3, as DNA: TGTGCCAGCAGTGGGAACAAAAACACTGAAGCTTTCTTT. Translated, it gives CASSGNKNTEAFF.

The J gene is TRBJ1-2, the V gene TRBV4-3, with 7 bases lining up with TRBD1. Trimming cost V 2 bases and J 6 bases; bases outside gene matches: 3. Germline CDR1 reads LGHNA; CDR2 reads YSLEER. The CDR3 loop spans 13 amino acids. The CDR3 DNA sequence: TGCGCCAGCAGCCAACAGGGGGGAGATGGCTACACCTTC. Protein product: CASSQQGGDGYTF.